The rows below give T cell receptor beta chains drawn from one sample of a study of blood T cell repertoires in COVID-19. TCRdb's copy holds only in-frame clones and misses some; the assay was immunoSEQ multiplex PCR. The sample has roughly 240,000 clones; roughly 82% are singletons. Specimen: PBMCs or T cells enriched from blood (not recorded which). The source of these receptors is a woman aged 45-65 years who had recovered from COVID-19. Both conserved end residues are part of each CDR3. D genes are given only for firm matches. Some rows mark clone size as missing; the rest say once, few, many or name a class of expanded clone.

V gene	D gene	clone size	J gene	CDR3 protein	CDR3 DNA
TRBV6-5	TRBD2	NA	TRBJ2-5	CASSQTSGHQETQYF	TGTGCCAGCAGCCAGACTAGCGGGCACCAAGAGACCCAGTACTTC
TRBV19	NA	NA	TRBJ2-7	CASTNGYEQYF	TGTGCCAGTACGAACGGCTACGAGCAGTACTTC
TRBV19	TRBD1	NA	TRBJ1-3	CASSIARGSGNTIYF	TGTGCCAGTAGTATAGCCAGGGGGTCTGGAAACACCATATATTTT
TRBV7-2	TRBD2	NA	TRBJ2-3	CASSEGLAGGQDTQYF	TGTGCCAGCAGCGAAGGACTAGCGGGAGGTCAAGATACGCAGTATTTT
TRBV28	TRBD1	NA	TRBJ1-2	CASSRTGSVNYGYTF	TGTGCCAGCAGCCGGACAGGATCCGTTAACTATGGCTACACCTTC
TRBV19	NA	once	TRBJ1-3	CASSTGASGNTIYF	TGTGCCAGTAGTACAGGTGCCTCTGGAAACACCATATATTTT
TRBV2	NA	NA	TRBJ2-4	CASTGDRAFKNIQYF	TGTGCCAGCACCGGGGATAGGGCATTCAAAAACATTCAGTACTTC
TRBV19	TRBD2	NA	TRBJ2-3	CASSKLAGGTDTQYF	TGTGCCAGTAGTAAACTAGCGGGGGGCACAGATACGCAGTATTTT
TRBV2	TRBD2	NA	TRBJ2-1	CASSVSGRGTNEQFF	TGTGCCAGCAGCGTTAGCGGGAGAGGCACCAATGAGCAGTTCTTC
TRBV7-3	TRBD1	NA	TRBJ2-1	CASSAQGFSYNEQFF	TGTGCCAGCAGCGCACAGGGGTTTTCCTACAATGAGCAGTTCTTC
TRBV5-6	NA	NA	TRBJ2-7	CASQQGTPYEQYF	TGTGCCAGCCAACAGGGAACTCCCTACGAGCAGTACTTC
TRBV6-5	NA	NA	TRBJ1-6	CASRLLESPLHF	TGTGCCAGCCGCTTATTAGAATCACCCCTCCACTTT
TRBV6-2/TRBV6-3	NA	few	TRBJ2-2	CASSLPTFAGTGSPAGELFF	TGTGCCAGCAGTTTACCCACCTTCGCTGGTACAGGGTCCCCCGCCGGGGAGCTGTTTTTT
TRBV19	NA	few	TRBJ1-1	CASSSGLNTEAFF	TGTGCCAGTAGTTCAGGGCTGAACACTGAAGCTTTCTTT
TRBV7-3	NA	NA	TRBJ1-2	CASSPGGGRNYGYTF	TGTGCCAGCAGCCCAGGCGGGGGGAGGAACTATGGCTACACCTTC
TRBV7-9	TRBD1	few	TRBJ1-2	CASRSWTGLNYGYTF	TGTGCCAGCAGATCCTGGACAGGCCTTAACTATGGCTACACCTTC
TRBV9	NA	NA	TRBJ1-1	CASSPHSTGGTEAFF	TGTGCCAGCAGCCCCCACTCGACTGGAGGCACTGAAGCTTTCTTT
TRBV2	NA	NA	TRBJ1-5	CASSEAGGAVRQPQHF	TGTGCCAGCAGTGAAGCAGGCGGGGCGGTGAGGCAGCCCCAGCATTTT
TRBV18	NA	NA	TRBJ1-4	CASSPGQGNEKLFF	TGTGCCAGCTCACCAGGGCAGGGGAACGAAAAACTGTTTTTT
TRBV11-3	TRBD1	NA	TRBJ2-1	CASSPGGAYNEQFF	TGTGCCAGCAGCCCAGGGGGCGCCTACAATGAGCAGTTCTTC
TRBV7-6	TRBD2	NA	TRBJ2-1	CASSFMPSGGDEQFF	TGTGCCAGCAGCTTCATGCCTAGCGGAGGGGATGAGCAGTTCTTC
TRBV7-2	NA	once	TRBJ1-2	CASSSNGDKVYTF	TGTGCCAGCAGCTCCAACGGCGACAAGGTCTACACCTTC
TRBV5-1	TRBD1	NA	TRBJ2-1	CASSPGGVYNEQFF	TGCGCCAGCAGTCCAGGGGGAGTCTACAATGAGCAGTTCTTC
TRBV19	NA	NA	TRBJ1-5	CASSIRPGGVYQPQHF	TGTGCCAGTAGTATAAGGCCTGGGGGGGTTTATCAGCCCCAGCATTTT
TRBV5-1	TRBD1	NA	TRBJ1-2	CASSLAGQDGYGYTF	TGCGCCAGCAGCTTGGCCGGACAGGACGGCTATGGCTACACCTTC
TRBV7-2	TRBD2	NA	TRBJ2-1	CASSTKGTSPLMFYNEQFF	TGTGCCAGCAGCACGAAAGGGACTAGCCCTCTTATGTTCTACAATGAGCAGTTCTTC
TRBV11-3	TRBD2	NA	TRBJ2-3	CASSLGSGGPGTQYF	TGTGCCAGCAGCTTAGGGTCGGGGGGTCCAGGTACGCAGTATTTT
TRBV4-3	NA	NA	TRBJ1-5	CASSQEWGVRNQPQHF	TGCGCCAGCAGCCAAGAATGGGGGGTCAGGAATCAGCCCCAGCATTTT
TRBV27	TRBD2	NA	TRBJ2-7	CASRDLAGHSYEQYF	TGTGCCAGCAGGGACCTAGCGGGACACTCCTACGAGCAGTACTTC
TRBV2	NA	NA	TRBJ1-2	CASSAVNYGYTF	TGTGCCAGCAGTGCGGTTAACTATGGCTACACCTTC
TRBV10-2	NA	NA	TRBJ1-5	CASSEGGAVQPQHF	TGCGCCAGCAGTGAGGGGGGGGCTGTCCAGCCCCAGCATTTT
TRBV4-1	NA	once	TRBJ1-1	CASSLYRANTEAFF	TGCGCCAGCAGCCTGTACAGGGCGAACACTGAAGCTTTCTTT
TRBV7-2	NA	NA	TRBJ2-7	CASSLVQSYEQYF	TGTGCCAGCAGCTTAGTCCAGTCCTACGAGCAGTACTTC
TRBV18	NA	NA	TRBJ2-7	CASSPAGQNEQYF	TGTGCCAGCTCACCAGCAGGACAGAACGAGCAGTACTTC
TRBV9	NA	once	TRBJ1-1	CASSVGAKNTEAFF	TGTGCCAGCAGCGTAGGGGCCAAGAACACTGAAGCTTTCTTT
TRBV5-4	NA	few	TRBJ1-4	CASSSGRGRAEKLFF	TGTGCCAGCAGCTCTGGACGAGGGCGGGCTGAAAAACTGTTTTTT
TRBV11-2	TRBD1	NA	TRBJ1-4	CASRENRGPSEKLFF	TGTGCCAGCAGGGAAAACAGGGGGCCAAGTGAAAAACTGTTTTTT
TRBV3-1/TRBV3-2	NA	NA	TRBJ1-2	CASSPESGLPNYGYTF	TGTGCCAGCAGTCCCGAATCAGGGTTACCTAACTATGGCTACACCTTC
TRBV4-1	TRBD2	NA	TRBJ2-4	CASSQDRGLTAPGNIQYF	TGCGCCAGCAGCCAAGATCGGGGACTAACGGCCCCGGGGAACATTCAGTACTTC
TRBV28	NA	NA	TRBJ2-5	CASRSMETQYF	TGTGCCAGCAGGAGTATGGAGACCCAGTACTTC
TRBV18	TRBD2	NA	TRBJ2-2	CASSPGLAANTGELFF	TGTGCCAGCTCACCGGGACTAGCAGCGAACACCGGGGAGCTGTTTTTT
TRBV18	NA	NA	TRBJ2-3	CASSRDSPPTDTQYF	TGTGCCAGCTCACGAGACAGTCCCCCCACAGATACGCAGTATTTT
TRBV5-5	NA	many	TRBJ2-7	CASSLRQGGEQYF	TGTGCCAGCAGCTTGAGGCAGGGCGGCGAGCAGTACTTC
TRBV21-1	NA	NA	TRBJ2-4	CASSKGGQGDQENIQYF	TGTGCCAGCAGCAAAGGGGGACAGGGAGATCAAGAAAACATTCAGTACTTC
TRBV27	NA	NA	TRBJ1-6	CASSFQGSSPLHF	TGTGCCAGCAGTTTCCAGGGTAGTTCACCCCTCCACTTT
TRBV5-4	NA	once	TRBJ1-4	CASSRTGTNEKLFF	TGTGCCAGCAGCCGAACAGGGACTAATGAAAAACTGTTTTTT
TRBV11-2	TRBD1	NA	TRBJ1-5	CASSLGRQGENQPQHF	TGTGCCAGCAGCCTGGGGCGACAGGGGGAAAATCAGCCCCAGCATTTT
TRBV5-1	TRBD1	once	TRBJ1-1	CASSRTGTGVGDTEAFF	TGCGCCAGCAGCCGGACCGGGACAGGGGTGGGGGACACTGAAGCTTTCTTT